This T cell receptor (beta chain) came from a study of breast tumors, draining lymph nodes, adjacent tissues. Points from the study as a whole: Tumor T cell lymph node origin was a supported hypothesis, not proven. Luminal-like breast cancer showed significantly higher tumor–nontumor repertoire similarity than basal-like. Tumors had less TCR diversity than lymph nodes, more than nontumor tissue.

By share, this clonotype ranks as medium-sized. Its antigen remains unknown. TCRdb re-analysed the multiplex PCR reads in MiXCR, keeping a single row per CDR3 protein. This sample has 14,000 to 15,000 distinct CDR3 sequences, with around 50% found just once. The length of the CDR3 is 14 residues. Trimming removed 1 base at V and 2 bases at J, with 6 bases between. Germline CDR1 and CDR2: SNHLY and FYNNEI. Sequenced input: tumor-adjacent breast tissue. This sequence joins TRBV2 and TRBJ1-3; D unresolved. The TCR was taken from a female donor with breast cancer. Some clones in this sample may be carry-over from other donors' samples. The CDR3 loop is CASSEGNPGNTIYF. The CDR3 DNA follows: TGTGCCAGCAGTGAAGGGAACCCTGGAAACACCATATATTTT. The variable domain in full, with the rest retrieved from reference TRBV2 and TRBJ1-3, is EPEVTQTPSHQVTQMGQEVILRCVPISNHLYFYWYRQILGQKVEFLVSFYNNEISEKSEIFDDQFSVERPDGSNFTLKIRSTKLEDSAMYFCASSEGNPGNTIYFGEGSWLTVV.